This T cell receptor (beta chain) was recorded in a study of lymphopenia after photon versus proton radiotherapy. Overall study findings and caveats: Relative stability marked proton patients; photon patients lost diversity and naive cells. After the lymphocyte nadir, photon-treated repertoires showed oligoclonal expansion, especially of CD8+ Temra cells.

Clones were read by immunoSEQ multiplex PCR, and TCRdb kept only the in-frame ones, dropping some. The repertoire holds 37,000 or so clones, approximately 87% seen once, with approximately 2.9% in the top ten. The CDR3 is 14 amino acids. Germline lookup yields CDR1 SGHDN and CDR2 FVKESK. About this clone itself: Its specificity is unknown.

The source is a man aged 50 to 60 with gastric cancer. The specimen was peripheral blood, collected from a patient treated with photon-based radiotherapy. V usage is TRBV14 and J usage is TRBJ2-5; no definite D call. The J call is in doubt because the DNA end fits TRBJ2-7 better. The CDR3 DNA is TGTGCCAGCAGCCAAGGCCGGGCATCCTACGAGCAGTACTTC. Its protein is CASSQGRASYEQYF.